This TCR beta chain was captured in a study of shared clonotypes between healthy human individuals. In the study overall: Researchers assigned three CD4 naive, three CD4 memory, two CD8 naive and one CD8 memory plate to each donor. Study-level points and caveats: Genetic and exposure-history diversity was limited by the small donor number. Sampling included only blood; tissue repertoires likely differ. Incompleteness in sorted-subset sequencing, despite large depth, was shown by rarefaction.

Produced via immunoSEQ multiplex PCR; TCRdb's table is partial and in-frame only. Counted here are over a million clones, roughly 96% occurring once; the ten biggest clones make up 1.2%. Concerning this clone: Its antigen is still unknown.

Trimming removed 5 bases from V and 3 bases from J; junction bases left unmatched: 8. The CDR3 has 15 residues. From germline, CDR1 is SGHDN and CDR2 FVKESK. The sample consisted of naive CD4+ T cells sorted from blood. Regarding subset: CD45RA+ positively selected. The sequence derives from a man aged 25 to 40 in good health. The chain is built from TRBV14 and TRBJ1-1, with TRBD1 matching 8 bases. The CDR3 DNA is TGTGCCAGCAGCTACGGGCCAGGGGGCTACACTGAAGCTTTCTTT. Protein sequence: CASSYGPGGYTEAFF.